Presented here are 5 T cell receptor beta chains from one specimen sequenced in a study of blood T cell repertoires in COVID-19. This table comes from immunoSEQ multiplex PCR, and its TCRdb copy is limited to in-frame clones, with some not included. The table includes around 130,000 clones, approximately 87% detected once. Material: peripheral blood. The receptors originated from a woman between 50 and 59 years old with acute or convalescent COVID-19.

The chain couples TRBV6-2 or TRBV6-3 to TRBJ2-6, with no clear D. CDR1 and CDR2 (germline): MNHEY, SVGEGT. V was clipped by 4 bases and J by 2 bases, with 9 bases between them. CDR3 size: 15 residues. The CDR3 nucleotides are TGTGCCAGCAGTTCCTTCAGGACTGGGGCCAACGTCCTGACTTTC. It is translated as CASSSFRTGANVLTF.

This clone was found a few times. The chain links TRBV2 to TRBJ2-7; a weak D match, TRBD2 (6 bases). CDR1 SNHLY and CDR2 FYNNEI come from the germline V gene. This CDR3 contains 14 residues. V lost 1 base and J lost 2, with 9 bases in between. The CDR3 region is CASSEGRGAYEQYF. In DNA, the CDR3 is TGTGCCAGCAGTGAAGGGAGGGGAGCCTACGAGCAGTACTTC. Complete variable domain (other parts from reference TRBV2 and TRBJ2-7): EPEVTQTPSHQVTQMGQEVILRCVPISNHLYFYWYRQILGQKVEFLVSFYNNEISEKSEIFDDQFSVERPDGSNFTLKIRSTKLEDSAMYFCASSEGRGAYEQYFGPGTRLTVT.

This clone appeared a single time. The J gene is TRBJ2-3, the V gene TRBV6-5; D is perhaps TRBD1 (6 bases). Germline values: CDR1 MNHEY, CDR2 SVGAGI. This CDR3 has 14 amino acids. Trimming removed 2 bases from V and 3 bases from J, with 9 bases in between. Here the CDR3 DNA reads TGTGCCAGCAGTTACCAGCAGGGGACAGATACGCAGTATTTT. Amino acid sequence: CASSYQQGTDTQYF.

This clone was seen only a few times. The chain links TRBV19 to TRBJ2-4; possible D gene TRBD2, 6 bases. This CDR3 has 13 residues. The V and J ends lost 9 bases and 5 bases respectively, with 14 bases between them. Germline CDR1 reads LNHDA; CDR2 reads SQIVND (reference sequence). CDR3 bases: TGTGCCAGCACCACCAGGGAGGAAAACATTCAGTACTTC. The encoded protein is CASTTREENIQYF.

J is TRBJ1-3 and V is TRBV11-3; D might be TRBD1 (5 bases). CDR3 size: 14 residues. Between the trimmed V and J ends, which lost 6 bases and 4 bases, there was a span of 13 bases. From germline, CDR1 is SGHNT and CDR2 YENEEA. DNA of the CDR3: TGTGCCAGCAGTTCCAGGGTCTCCGGAAACACCATATATTTT. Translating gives CASSSRVSGNTIYF.